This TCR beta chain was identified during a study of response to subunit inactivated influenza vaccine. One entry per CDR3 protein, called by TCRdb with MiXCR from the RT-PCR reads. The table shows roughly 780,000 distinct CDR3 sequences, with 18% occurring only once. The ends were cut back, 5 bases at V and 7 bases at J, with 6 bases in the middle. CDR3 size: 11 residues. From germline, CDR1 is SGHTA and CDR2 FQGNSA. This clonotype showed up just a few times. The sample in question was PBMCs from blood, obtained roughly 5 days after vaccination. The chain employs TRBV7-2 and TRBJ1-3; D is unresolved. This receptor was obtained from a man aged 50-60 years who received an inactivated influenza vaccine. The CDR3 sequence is CASSLLNTIYF. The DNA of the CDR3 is TGTGCCAGCAGCCTTCTTAACACCATATATTTT.